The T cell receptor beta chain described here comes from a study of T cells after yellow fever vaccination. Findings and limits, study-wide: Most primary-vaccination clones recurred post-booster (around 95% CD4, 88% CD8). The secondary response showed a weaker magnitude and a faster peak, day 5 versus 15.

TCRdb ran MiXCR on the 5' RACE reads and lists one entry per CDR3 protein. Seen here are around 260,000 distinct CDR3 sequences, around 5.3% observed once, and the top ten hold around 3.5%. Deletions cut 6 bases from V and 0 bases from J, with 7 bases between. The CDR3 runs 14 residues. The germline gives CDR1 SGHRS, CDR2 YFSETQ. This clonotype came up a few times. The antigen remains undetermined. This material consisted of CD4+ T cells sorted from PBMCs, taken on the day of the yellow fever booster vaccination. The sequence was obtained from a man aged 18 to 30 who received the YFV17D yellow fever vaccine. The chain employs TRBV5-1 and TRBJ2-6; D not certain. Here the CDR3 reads CASTPGSGANVLTF. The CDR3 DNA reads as TGCGCCAGCACCCCCGGCTCTGGGGCCAACGTCCTGACTTTC.